Listed here are 32 T cell receptor beta chains from one sample, sequenced in a study of OX40 agonist ivuxolimab in advanced cancers. Clones were sequenced by immunoSEQ multiplex PCR, and TCRdb holds only the in-frame ones, with some missing. The table records roughly 61,000 clones, over 70% of them present only once. Source: CD4+ or CD8+ T cells sorted from blood, taken in a trial of the OX40 agonist ivuxolimab. Receptors originate from an adult with an advanced solid tumor such as melanoma, head and neck, liver or kidney cancer.

The V and J genes are TRBV6-1 and TRBJ2-7, with 12 nucleotides matching TRBD1. Trimming removed 1 base from V and 9 bases from J; junction bases left unmatched: 7. The length of the CDR3 is 15 residues. CDR1 and CDR2 from the germline V gene are MNHNS and SASEGT. The CDR3 sequence is CASSEEGTGGYAQYF. The CDR3, as DNA: TGTGCCAGCAGTGAAGAGGGGACAGGGGGCTATGCGCAGTACTTC.

J is TRBJ2-3 and V is TRBV2; 8 nucleotides agree with TRBD2. Germline-derived CDR1 and CDR2 are SNHLY and FYNNEI. The CDR3 is 16 residues long. Trimming took 6 bases from V and 5 from J; bases not matched to a gene: 13. CDR3 loop: CASRAPGGITGDTQYF. DNA for the CDR3: TGTGCCAGCAGAGCCCCGGGGGGGATCACCGGAGATACGCAGTATTTT.

This clone was observed a single time. This chain links TRBV4-2 with TRBJ1-3; tentative D call: TRBD1 (5 bases). The CDR3 length is 13 residues. Trimming took 0 bases from V and 10 from J, leaving 10 bases between them. The germline gives CDR1 LGHNA, CDR2 YNFKEQ. The CDR3 is CASSQDQGPTIYF. The CDR3 DNA follows: TGTGCCAGCAGCCAAGATCAGGGACCGACCATATATTTT.

The chain carries TRBV7-9 and TRBJ2-5; 7 bases match TRBD1. Trimming took 1 base from V and 5 from J; bases not matched to a gene: 4. The CDR3 runs 14 residues. Germline CDR1 SEHNR, CDR2 FQNEAQ (reference sequence). This CDR3 reads CASSLVGGHETQYF. The CDR3 DNA sequence: TGTGCCAGCAGCTTAGTAGGGGGCCATGAGACCCAGTACTTC.

The V gene is TRBV6-5, the J gene TRBJ2-5, with no clear D. The CDR3 runs to 13 residues. Trimming took 0 bases from V and 5 from J, leaving 7 bases between them. Germline CDR1 MNHEY, CDR2 SVGAGI. This CDR3 reads CASSYSRAETQYF. The CDR3 DNA reads TGTGCCAGCAGTTACTCTAGGGCTGAGACCCAGTACTTC.

This rearrangement joins TRBV5-6 to TRBJ2-1; 9 bases agree with TRBD2. This CDR3 contains 16 residues. The V and J ends lost 2 bases and 7 bases, in that order; junction bases with no gene match: 10. Looked up from germline, CDR1 is SGHDT and CDR2 is YYEEEE. CDR3 nucleotide sequence: TGTGCCAGCAGCTTCCTAGCGGGACCCGCTTCGAATGAGCAGTTCTTC. Translated: CASSFLAGPASNEQFF.

The chain links TRBV10-3 to TRBJ1-5, with D perhaps matching TRBD1 (6 bases). Per germline, CDR1 ENHRY and CDR2 SYGVKD. This CDR3 has 13 amino acids. Between the trimmed V and J ends, which lost 3 bases and 7 bases, there was a span of 10 bases. CDR3 sequence reads: CAISEGQMQPQHF. In DNA form, the CDR3 reads TGTGCCATCAGTGAAGGACAGATGCAGCCCCAGCATTTT.

This clone was detected a few times. The chain joins TRBV28 to TRBJ2-3; 7 nucleotides line up with TRBD2. Germline V CDR1 and CDR2: MDHEN, SYDVKM. Trimming at V came to 3 bases and at J to 3 bases, leaving 15 bases not matched to a gene. The CDR3 loop spans 18 amino acids. The DNA of the CDR3 is TGTGCCAGCAGTTTTGCTTGGGGGAGGGCCATCAGAACAGATACGCAGTATTTT. It encodes CASSFAWGRAIRTDTQYF.

The V and J genes are TRBV5-4 and TRBJ1-5; 9 bases line up with TRBD1. The CDR3 length is 15 residues. Germline V lookup: CDR1 SGHNT, CDR2 YYREEE (reference sequence). Trimming at V came to 0 bases and at J to 7 bases, leaving 5 bases not matched to a gene. The CDR3 region has the DNA TGTGCCAGCAGCTTGGGGCCGGGACAGGGCCAGCCCCAGCATTTT. This gives the protein CASSLGPGQGQPQHF.

The V gene is TRBV6-1, the J gene TRBJ2-1; D might be TRBD1 (5 bases). This CDR3 has 13 residues. Germline CDR1 MNHNS, CDR2 SASEGT. Trimming stripped 6 bases from V and 10 bases from J, with 16 bases between. CDR3 amino acids: CASRRPGSQEQFF. CDR3 nucleotides: TGTGCCAGCAGGAGACCAGGGTCCCAGGAGCAGTTCTTC.

As concerns this clone: In the same sample, other DNA sequences code for this CDR3. The chain carries TRBV5-1 and TRBJ1-1; 8 nucleotides match TRBD1. The junction had 16 bases not matched to a gene; V was cut back by 4 bases and J by 8 bases. Germline V gene sequence: CDR1 SGHRS, CDR2 YFSETQ. The CDR3 totals 16 residues. CDR3 residues: CASSLRGRIGDLEAFF. The CDR3 nucleotides read TGCGCCAGCAGCCTCAGGGGGCGCATAGGGGATCTGGAAGCTTTCTTT. The entire variable domain, with the rest obtained from reference TRBV5-1 and TRBJ1-1, is as follows: KAGVTQTPRYLIKTRGQQVTLSCSPISGHRSVSWYQQTPGQGLQFLFEYFSETQRNKGNFPGRFSGRQFSNSRSEMNVSTLELGDSALYLCASSLRGRIGDLEAFFGQGTRLTVV.

This chain joins TRBV29-1 and TRBJ2-3; 10 bases match TRBD2. The CDR3 has 14 amino acids. Germline trimming cut 4 bases from V and 4 bases from J; bases unmatched to any gene: 5. The V gene's germline CDR1 is SQVTM and CDR2 ANQGSEA. This chain's CDR3 is CSVGSSGRSDTQYF. The DNA for the CDR3 is TGCAGCGTTGGTAGTAGCGGGAGGTCAGATACGCAGTATTTT.

This clone was observed a single time. V usage is TRBV5-1 and J usage is TRBJ2-3, with 10 bases fitting TRBD1. J gave up 0 bases and V 3 bases, and 13 bases lay outside the gene matches. Looked up from germline, CDR1 is SGHRS and CDR2 is YFSETQ. The CDR3 is made up of 19 amino acids. CDR3 DNA sequence: TGCGCCAGCAGCTGGATCTTGGGGGACAGGGGACCTAGCACAGATACGCAGTATTTT. Translated, it gives CASSWILGDRGPSTDTQYF.

The rearrangement joins TRBV30 to TRBJ1-1; 8 nucleotides line up with TRBD1. The germline V gene encodes CDR1 GTSNPN and CDR2 SVGIG (reference sequence). V dropped 1 base and J dropped 6; count of bases not matched to a gene: 4. The CDR3 is made up of 13 amino acids. The CDR3 spells CAWSGTGSSEAFF. The CDR3 nucleotides read TGTGCCTGGAGTGGGACAGGGTCGTCTGAAGCTTTCTTT.

The J gene is TRBJ2-3, the V gene TRBV18; D is ambiguous. CDR1 KGHSH and CDR2 LQKENI come from the germline V gene. The ends were cut back, 6 bases at V and 1 base at J, with 14 bases in the middle. CDR3 length equals 15 residues. The CDR3 DNA reads TGTGCCAGCTCCCCGGCATCAAGGGGCACAGATACGCAGTATTTT. Its protein is CASSPASRGTDTQYF.

The genes are TRBV29-1 and TRBJ1-2; D uncertain. The CDR3 is 12 amino acids. Trimming left V 5 bases short and J 4 bases short, with 11 bases between. Germline V gene data show CDR1 as SQVTM and CDR2 as ANQGSEA. For the CDR3, the DNA is TGCAGCGTTCGTTCCCCAGTCTATGGCTACACCTTC. It yields the protein CSVRSPVYGYTF.

This chain links TRBV7-8 with TRBJ1-5; 7 bases map to TRBD1. The CDR3 totals 16 residues. The junction had 5 bases not matched to a gene; V was cut back by 1 base and J by 2 bases. CDR1 and CDR2 from the germline V gene are SGHVS and FQNEAQ. This CDR3 is CASSLGYRGRNQPQHF. The CDR3 DNA reads TGTGCCAGCAGCTTAGGGTACAGGGGTCGCAATCAGCCCCAGCATTTT.

The chain carries TRBV6-6 and TRBJ2-3; D ambiguous. The CDR3 length is 15 residues. Germline CDR1 reads MNHNY; CDR2 reads SVGAGI (reference sequence). Trimming left V 4 bases short and J 4 bases short, with 15 bases between. CDR3 in amino acids: CASSLLGLVADTQYF. The CDR3 DNA sequence: TGTGCCAGCAGTTTGCTCGGGCTAGTGGCAGATACGCAGTATTTT.

The gene calls are TRBV5-1 and TRBJ1-1; 8 nucleotides line up with TRBD1. CDR1 and CDR2 from the germline V gene are SGHRS and YFSETQ. Losses at the gene ends were 5 bases for V and 7 bases for J; bases not matched to a gene: 10. The CDR3 runs to 14 residues. CDR3 sequence (DNA): TGCGCCAGCAGTTCCGAGACAGGGGTGTATGAAGCTTTCTTT. The encoded protein is CASSSETGVYEAFF.

The chain carries TRBV10-3 and TRBJ2-2, with D tentatively TRBD1 (6 bases). There are 13 residues in the CDR3. Looked up from germline, CDR1 is ENHRY and CDR2 is SYGVKD. Trimming removed 7 bases at V and 4 bases at J, with 10 bases between. Written as DNA, the CDR3 is TGTGCCATCACAGGACAGAGCACCGGGGAGCTGTTTTTT. This translates into CAITGQSTGELFF.

The CDR3 sequence: CASSPSSLAGVLWFF. The CDR3 DNA reads TGTGCCAGCTCCCCATCTTCCCTAGCGGGAGTTCTTTGGTTCTTC. The chain links TRBV18 to TRBJ2-1; 10 bases match TRBD2. The V gene's germline CDR1 is KGHSH and CDR2 LQKENI. The ends lost 6 bases at V and 15 bases at J; junction bases unmatched: 17. The CDR3 is 15 residues long.

This chain links TRBV6-4 with TRBJ1-1; 7 bases match TRBD1. Losses at the gene ends were 8 bases for V and 5 bases for J; bases not matched to a gene: 17. Germline CDR1 and CDR2: MRHNA and SNTAGT. The CDR3 runs 16 residues. CDR3: CASRYGKGALGTEAFF. The CDR3 region has the DNA TGTGCCAGCCGATACGGGAAGGGGGCTCTGGGAACTGAAGCTTTCTTT.

This clone was detected once. The gene calls are TRBV18 and TRBJ2-7, with TRBD1 matching over 7 bases. Trimming at V came to 3 bases and at J to 2 bases, leaving 4 bases not matched to a gene. The CDR3 length is 14 residues. Per germline, CDR1 KGHSH and CDR2 LQKENI. The CDR3 DNA reads as TGTGCCAGCTCACCCTGGGACAGCCCCTACGAGCAGTACTTC. Its translation: CASSPWDSPYEQYF.

This sequence joins TRBV5-6 and TRBJ1-4; tentative D call: TRBD1 (5 bases). Germline V CDR1 and CDR2: SGHDT, YYEEEE. This CDR3 spans 15 amino acids. Trimming cost V 1 base and J 4 bases, with 11 bases left between them. Written as DNA, the CDR3 is TGTGCCAGCAGCTTGAGGGCTCAGGGTAATGAAAAACTGTTTTTT. Protein sequence: CASSLRAQGNEKLFF. Complete variable domain (other parts from reference TRBV5-6 and TRBJ1-4): DAGVTQSPTHLIKTRGQQVTLRCSPKSGHDTVSWYQQALGQGPQFIFQYYEEEERQRGNFPDRFSGHQFPNYSSELNVNALLLGDSALYLCASSLRAQGNEKLFFGSGTQLSVL.

This clone was seen more than once but under ten times. The CDR3 loop is CASSQGNTEAFF. CDR3 nucleotide sequence: TGTGCCAGCAGCCAGGGGAACACTGAAGCTTTCTTT. The J gene is TRBJ1-1, the V gene TRBV14; D is undetermined. CDR3 size: 12 residues. Germline CDR1 and CDR2: SGHDN and FVKESK. V lost 3 bases to trimming and J lost 1 base, with 3 bases between them.

The chain links TRBV11-2 to TRBJ1-1; D ambiguous. The CDR3 is 14 amino acids. V dropped 2 bases and J dropped 6 bases, with 13 bases sitting between them. The germline V gene encodes CDR1 SGHAT and CDR2 FQNNGV. The CDR3 nucleotides are TGTGCCAGCAGCTTAAGGATAGCCCCTCCTGAAGCTTTCTTT. Encoded protein: CASSLRIAPPEAFF. The full variable domain, its missing parts supplied by reference TRBV11-2 and TRBJ1-1, is EAGVAQSPRYKIIEKRQSVAFWCNPISGHATLYWYQQILGQGPKLLIQFQNNGVVDDSQLPKDRFSAERLKGVDSTLKIQPAKLEDSAVYLCASSLRIAPPEAFFGQGTRLTVV.

In this sample, this clone turned up once. This sequence joins TRBV11-2 and TRBJ1-5; 7 bases match TRBD1. The CDR3 contains 16 residues. The V and J ends lost 9 bases and 1 base, in that order; junction bases with no gene match: 12. Germline assignment: CDR1 SGHAT and CDR2 FQNNGV. CDR3 region: CASSEGRGRSNQPQHF. The CDR3 nucleotides are TGTGCCAGTTCCGAAGGAAGGGGGCGAAGCAATCAGCCCCAGCATTTT.

This sequence joins TRBV9 and TRBJ1-4, with D hard to call. This CDR3 has 15 residues. From germline, CDR1 is SGDLS and CDR2 YYNGEE. V was shortened by 3 bases and J by 0 bases, with 9 bases between the two germline ends. Written as DNA, the CDR3 is TGTGCCAGCAGCGCCTCAGTCGCAACTAATGAAAAACTGTTTTTT. This codes for CASSASVATNEKLFF.

The chain couples TRBV2 to TRBJ2-7, with D perhaps given as TRBD1 or TRBD2 (5 bases each). CDR3 size: 13 residues. V lost 3 bases to trimming and J lost 6 bases, with 12 bases between them. The germline CDR1 and CDR2 sequences are SNHLY and FYNNEI. As DNA, the CDR3 is TGTGCCAGCAGTGAGGCACAGAGGGGCGAGCAGTACTTC. Encoded protein: CASSEAQRGEQYF. The whole variable domain, remainder taken from reference TRBV2 and TRBJ2-7, is EPEVTQTPSHQVTQMGQEVILRCVPISNHLYFYWYRQILGQKVEFLVSFYNNEISEKSEIFDDQFSVERPDGSNFTLKIRSTKLEDSAMYFCASSEAQRGEQYFGPGTRLTVT.

V gene TRBV28 combines with J gene TRBJ2-7; TRBD1 is a possible D gene (7 bases). Deletions cut 5 bases from V and 2 bases from J, with 16 bases between. CDR3 length: 15 amino acids. Germline CDR1 and CDR2: MDHEN and SYDVKM. The CDR3 DNA follows: TGTGCCAGCAGTAGGCAGGGGGGTATAACCTACGAGCAGTACTTC. Its translation is CASSRQGGITYEQYF.

This clone appeared once. J is TRBJ2-1 and V is TRBV7-9, with 8 bases that match TRBD1. CDR3 size: 16 residues. The V and J ends lost 6 bases and 3 bases, in that order; junction bases with no gene match: 10. Germline loops: CDR1 SEHNR, CDR2 FQNEAQ (reference sequence). The CDR3 DNA reads as TGTGCCAGCAGTCTACGGACAGGGCGTAACTACAATGAGCAGTTCTTC. It is translated as CASSLRTGRNYNEQFF.

CDR3 protein: CASSSGQGAYTDTQYF. DNA for the CDR3: TGCGCCAGCAGCTCCGGACAGGGGGCATATACAGATACGCAGTATTTT. V and J are TRBV5-1 and TRBJ2-3, with 11 bases matching TRBD1. CDR1 is SGHRS, CDR2 YFSETQ, per germline. The CDR3 covers 16 residues. V dropped 3 bases and J dropped 3; count of bases not matched to a gene: 6.